This TCR beta chain emerged from a study of blood T cell repertoires in COVID-19. CDR1 is KGHSH and CDR2 is LQKENI in the germline V gene. Trimming stripped 2 bases from V and 4 bases from J, with 6 bases between. This CDR3 has 13 residues. Original processing methods: Amplification from reference gene primers served as the basis for estimated nucleated cell counts. Clones were read by immunoSEQ multiplex PCR, and TCRdb kept only the in-frame ones, dropping some. V, J and clone size are taken as reported in that table, and D and trimming were inferred from the DNA itself. The sample has approximately 320,000 clones, roughly 90% seen once. Assignment of participants to cohorts was predicated upon participant-reported clinical history.

The sample consisted of PBMCs or T cells enriched from blood (not recorded which). V is TRBV18 and J is TRBJ2-1; D is unclear. The source is a man aged 60 to 75 who had recovered from COVID-19. The CDR3 spells CASSPNSYNEQFF. CDR3 coding DNA: TGTGCCAGCTCACCAAACAGTTACAATGAGCAGTTCTTC.